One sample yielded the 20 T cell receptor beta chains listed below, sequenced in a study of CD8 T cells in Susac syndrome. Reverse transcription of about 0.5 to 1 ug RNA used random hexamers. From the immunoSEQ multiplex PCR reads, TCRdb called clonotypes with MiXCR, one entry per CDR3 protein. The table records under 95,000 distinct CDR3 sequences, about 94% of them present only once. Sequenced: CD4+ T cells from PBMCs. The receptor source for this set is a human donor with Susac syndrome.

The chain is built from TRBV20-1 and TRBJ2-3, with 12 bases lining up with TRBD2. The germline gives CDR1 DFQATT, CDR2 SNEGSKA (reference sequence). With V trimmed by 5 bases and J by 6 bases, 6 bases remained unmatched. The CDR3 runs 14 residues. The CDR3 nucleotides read TGCAGTGCTCAGACTAGCGGGGGAGCGGATACGCAGTATTTT. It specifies CSAQTSGGADTQYF.

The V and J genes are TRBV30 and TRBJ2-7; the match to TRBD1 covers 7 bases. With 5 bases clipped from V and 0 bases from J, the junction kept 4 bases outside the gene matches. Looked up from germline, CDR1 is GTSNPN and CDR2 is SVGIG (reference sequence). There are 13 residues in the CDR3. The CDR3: CAWLRDSSYEQYF. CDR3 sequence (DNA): TGTGCCTGGCTCCGGGACAGCTCCTACGAGCAGTACTTC.

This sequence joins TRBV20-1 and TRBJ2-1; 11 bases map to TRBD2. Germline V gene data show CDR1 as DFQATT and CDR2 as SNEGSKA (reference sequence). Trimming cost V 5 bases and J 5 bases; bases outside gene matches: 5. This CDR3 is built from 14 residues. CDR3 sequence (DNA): TGCAGTGCTGTCCTAGCGGGGGGTCACAATGAGCAGTTCTTC. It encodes CSAVLAGGHNEQFF.

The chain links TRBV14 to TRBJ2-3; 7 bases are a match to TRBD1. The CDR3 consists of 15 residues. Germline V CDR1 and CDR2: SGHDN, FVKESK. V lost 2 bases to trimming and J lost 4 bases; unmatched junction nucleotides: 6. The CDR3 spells CASSQITGASDTQYF. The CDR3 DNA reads TGTGCCAGCAGCCAAATAACAGGGGCATCAGATACGCAGTATTTT.

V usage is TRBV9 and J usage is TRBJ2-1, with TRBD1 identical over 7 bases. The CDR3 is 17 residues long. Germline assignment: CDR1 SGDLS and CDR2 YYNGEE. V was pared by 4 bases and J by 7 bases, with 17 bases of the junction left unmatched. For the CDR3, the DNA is TGTGCCAGCAGCCTCGATCCGACAGGGCATTCAGGGAATGAGCAGTTCTTC. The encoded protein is CASSLDPTGHSGNEQFF.

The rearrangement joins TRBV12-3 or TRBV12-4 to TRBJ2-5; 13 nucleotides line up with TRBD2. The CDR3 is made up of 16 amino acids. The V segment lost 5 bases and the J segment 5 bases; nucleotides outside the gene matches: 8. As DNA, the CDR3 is TGTGCCAGCAGTCGGACTAGCGGGGGTTCGCGGGAGACCCAGTACTTC. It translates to CASSRTSGGSRETQYF.

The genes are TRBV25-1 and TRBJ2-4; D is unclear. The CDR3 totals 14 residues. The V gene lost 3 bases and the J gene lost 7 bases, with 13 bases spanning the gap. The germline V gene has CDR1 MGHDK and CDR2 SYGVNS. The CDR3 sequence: CASSEPGPQNIQYF. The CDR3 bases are TGTGCCAGCAGTGAGCCTGGCCCGCAGAACATTCAGTACTTC.

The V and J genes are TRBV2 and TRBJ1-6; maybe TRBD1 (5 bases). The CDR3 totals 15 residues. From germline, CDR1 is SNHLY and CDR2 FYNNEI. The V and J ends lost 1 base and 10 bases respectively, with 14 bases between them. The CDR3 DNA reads TGTGCCAGCAGTGAAGGTTTGAGTGGGGGATCACCCCTCCACTTT. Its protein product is CASSEGLSGGSPLHF.

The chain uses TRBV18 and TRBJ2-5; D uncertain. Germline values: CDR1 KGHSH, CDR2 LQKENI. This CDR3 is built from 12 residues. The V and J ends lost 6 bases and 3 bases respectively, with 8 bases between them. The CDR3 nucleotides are TGTGCCAGCTCCCTCAAGGAAGAGACCCAGTACTTC. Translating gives CASSLKEETQYF.

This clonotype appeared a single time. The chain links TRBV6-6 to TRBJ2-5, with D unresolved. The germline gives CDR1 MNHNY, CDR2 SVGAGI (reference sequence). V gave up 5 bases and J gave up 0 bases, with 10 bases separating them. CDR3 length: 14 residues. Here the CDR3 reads CASSPRAHQETQYF. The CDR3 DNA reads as TGTGCCAGCAGTCCCCGGGCCCACCAAGAGACCCAGTACTTC.

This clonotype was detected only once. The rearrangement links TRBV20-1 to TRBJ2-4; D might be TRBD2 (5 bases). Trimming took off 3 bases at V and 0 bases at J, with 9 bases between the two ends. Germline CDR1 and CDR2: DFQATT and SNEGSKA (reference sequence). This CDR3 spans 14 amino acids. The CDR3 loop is CSASASGAKNIQYF. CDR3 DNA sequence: TGCAGTGCTAGCGCAAGCGGAGCCAAAAACATTCAGTACTTC.

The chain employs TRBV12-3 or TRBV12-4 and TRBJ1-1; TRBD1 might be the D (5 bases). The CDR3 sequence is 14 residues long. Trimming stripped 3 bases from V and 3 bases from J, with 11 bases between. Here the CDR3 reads CASSFAGTYTEAFF. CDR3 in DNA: TGTGCCAGCAGTTTCGCTGGGACCTACACTGAAGCTTTCTTT.

CDR3 DNA sequence: TGTGCCAGCAGTGAAGTGGTTAGTCGGCAGTTCTTC. It encodes CASSEVVSRQFF. The V gene is TRBV2, the J gene TRBJ2-1; no reliable D call. Germline V gene data show CDR1 as SNHLY and CDR2 as FYNNEI. V shed 1 base and J shed 12 bases, with 10 bases lying between them. The CDR3 extends over 12 amino acids.

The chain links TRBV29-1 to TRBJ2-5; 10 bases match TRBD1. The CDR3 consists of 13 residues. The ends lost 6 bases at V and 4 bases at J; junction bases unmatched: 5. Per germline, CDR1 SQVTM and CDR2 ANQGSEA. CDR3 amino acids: CSVGTGEGETQYF. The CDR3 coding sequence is TGCAGCGTCGGGACAGGGGAGGGAGAGACCCAGTACTTC.

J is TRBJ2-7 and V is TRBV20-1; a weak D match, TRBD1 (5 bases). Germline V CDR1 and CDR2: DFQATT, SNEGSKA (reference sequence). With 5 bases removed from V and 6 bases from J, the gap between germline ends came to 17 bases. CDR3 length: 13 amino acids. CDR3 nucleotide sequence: TGCAGTGCTTACCCCACCAGGGTAAGCGAGCAGTACTTC. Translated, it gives CSAYPTRVSEQYF.

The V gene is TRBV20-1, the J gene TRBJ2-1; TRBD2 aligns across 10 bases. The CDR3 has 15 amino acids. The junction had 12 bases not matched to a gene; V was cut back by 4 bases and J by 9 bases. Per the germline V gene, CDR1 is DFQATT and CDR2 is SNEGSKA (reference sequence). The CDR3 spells CSATGDRTSGSEQFF. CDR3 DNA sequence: TGCAGTGCTACCGGCGACAGGACTAGCGGTTCTGAGCAGTTCTTC.

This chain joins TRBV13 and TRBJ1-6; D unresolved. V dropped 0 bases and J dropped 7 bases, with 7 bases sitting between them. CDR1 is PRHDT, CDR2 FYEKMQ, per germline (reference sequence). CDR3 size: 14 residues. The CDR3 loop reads CASSLGLPNSPLHF. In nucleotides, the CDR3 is TGTGCCAGCAGCTTAGGCCTACCGAATTCACCCCTCCACTTT.

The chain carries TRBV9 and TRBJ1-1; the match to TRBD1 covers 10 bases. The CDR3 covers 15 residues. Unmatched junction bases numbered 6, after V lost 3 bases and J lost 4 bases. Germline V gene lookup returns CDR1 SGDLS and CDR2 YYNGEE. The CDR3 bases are TGTGCCAGCAGCGGGGACAGGGGAAGGTTCACTGAAGCTTTCTTT. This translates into CASSGDRGRFTEAFF. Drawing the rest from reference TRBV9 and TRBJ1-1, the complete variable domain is DSGVTQTPKHLITATGQRVTLRCSPRSGDLSVYWYQQSLDQGLQFLIQYYNGEERAKGNILERFSAQQFPDLHSELNLSSLELGDSALYFCASSGDRGRFTEAFFGQGTRLTVV.

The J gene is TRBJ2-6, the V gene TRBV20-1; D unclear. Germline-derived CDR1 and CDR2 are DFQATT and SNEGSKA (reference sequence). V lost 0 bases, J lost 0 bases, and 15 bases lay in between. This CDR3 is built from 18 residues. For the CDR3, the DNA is TGCAGTGCTAGAGATCTGATGGGCCCTATCTCTGGGGCCAACGTCCTGACTTTC. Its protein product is CSARDLMGPISGANVLTF.

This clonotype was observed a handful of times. The CDR3 loop is CASSEGSHTGELFF. The DNA of the CDR3 is TGTGCCAGCAGTGAAGGCAGCCACACCGGGGAGCTGTTTTTT. The chain joins TRBV25-1 to TRBJ2-2; D gene uncertain. V lost 2 bases and J 3 bases, leaving 7 bases between the germline ends. The CDR3 has 14 residues. Germline loops: CDR1 MGHDK, CDR2 SYGVNS.